This passage covers 25 T cell receptor beta chains from one sample sequenced in a study of graft-versus-host responses after intestinal transplantation. Repertoires were generated with immunoSEQ multiplex PCR, while TCRdb's copy carries only in-frame clones and drops some. The sample shows tens of thousands of clones, about 90% of them seen only once. The specimen comprised PBMCs, sampled around 330 days after intestinal transplant. Source of these receptors: a human patient who received an intestinal transplant, so some T cells may come from the graft donor.

The J gene is TRBJ2-7, the V gene TRBV27; TRBD1 is a possible D gene (6 bases). V dropped 6 bases and J dropped 2 bases, with 17 bases sitting between them. The CDR3 covers 15 residues. CDR1 and CDR2 from the germline V gene are MNHEY and SMNVEV (reference sequence). CDR3 residues: CASRYSRTDPYEQYF. The CDR3 nucleotides are TGTGCCAGCAGGTACTCAAGGACAGATCCCTACGAGCAGTACTTC.

The CDR3 region is CASSFGGRAHNEQFF. CDR3 nucleotides: TGTGCCAGCAGTTTTGGCGGGAGGGCCCACAATGAGCAGTTCTTC. The rearrangement uses TRBV28 and TRBJ2-1, with 9 bases that match TRBD2. V shed 3 bases, J shed 5 bases, and the junction held 5 bases outside the gene matches. Germline V gives CDR1 MDHEN, CDR2 SYDVKM. The CDR3 covers 15 residues. The entire variable domain, with the rest obtained from reference TRBV28 and TRBJ2-1, is as follows: DVKVTQSSRYLVKRTGEKVFLECVQDMDHENMFWYRQDPGLGLRLIYFSYDVKMKEKGDIPEGYSVSREKKERFSLILESASTNQTSMYLCASSFGGRAHNEQFFGPGTRLTVL.

The rearrangement links TRBV6-6 to TRBJ2-7, with TRBD1 as a possible D gene (6 bases). V was clipped by 4 bases and J by 4 bases, with 8 bases between them. The germline V gene has CDR1 MNHNY and CDR2 SVGAGI (reference sequence). The CDR3 length is 12 residues. The CDR3 loop reads CASSLTGYEQYF. Here the CDR3 DNA reads TGTGCCAGCAGTTTAACAGGGTACGAGCAGTACTTC.

The chain joins TRBV4-2 to TRBJ2-7; tentatively, D is TRBD2 (6 bases). Per germline, CDR1 LGHNA and CDR2 YNFKEQ. V shed 4 bases and J shed 0 bases, with 19 bases lying between them. This CDR3 is 17 amino acids long. The CDR3: CASSPETGTYSSYEQYF. As DNA, the CDR3 is TGTGCCAGCAGCCCAGAGACCGGGACTTATTCCTCCTACGAGCAGTACTTC.

The rearrangement joins TRBV9 to TRBJ2-2; no firm D call. The CDR3 loop spans 13 amino acids. V was cut by 0 bases and J by 5 bases, with 5 bases left in between. Germline CDR1 is SGDLS and CDR2 is YYNGEE. CDR3 loop: CASSVAQTGELFF. CDR3 DNA sequence: TGTGCCAGCAGCGTAGCACAGACCGGGGAGCTGTTTTTT.

This clone was found once. The CDR3 loop reads CASSQFRGVWETQYF. As DNA, the CDR3 is TGTGCCAGCAGCCAGTTTAGGGGGGTTTGGGAGACCCAGTACTTC. The genes are TRBV27 and TRBJ2-5, with D possibly being TRBD1 or TRBD2 (6 bases each). Trimming stripped 6 bases from V and 5 bases from J, with 19 bases between. Per germline, CDR1 MNHEY and CDR2 SMNVEV (reference sequence). The CDR3 length is 15 residues.

This clone appeared a single time. The chain employs TRBV28 and TRBJ2-7, with TRBD1 matching over 11 bases. The junction had 12 bases not matched to a gene; V was cut back by 2 bases and J by 0 bases. This CDR3 has 19 residues. The V gene's germline CDR1 is MDHEN and CDR2 SYDVKM. The CDR3 loop reads CASSLGRGQGVFSSYEQYF. The CDR3 nucleotides read TGTGCCAGCAGTTTAGGTAGGGGACAGGGGGTATTTAGCTCCTACGAGCAGTACTTC.

The chain links TRBV10-3 to TRBJ2-7; maybe TRBD1 (8 bases). CDR1 ENHRY and CDR2 SYGVKD come from the germline V gene. Trimming took off 6 bases at V and 5 bases at J, with 14 bases between the two ends. This CDR3 is built from 13 residues. The CDR3 region is CAISRTGTNEQYF. DNA of the CDR3: TGTGCCATCAGCAGGACAGGGACTAACGAGCAGTACTTC.

J is TRBJ1-1 and V is TRBV18; D gene unclear. Germline loops: CDR1 KGHSH, CDR2 LQKENI. The CDR3 runs 13 residues. V was pared by 3 bases and J by 4 bases, with 9 bases between. This chain's CDR3 is CASSPKIGTEAFF. In nucleotides, the CDR3 is TGTGCCAGCTCACCTAAAATCGGCACTGAAGCTTTCTTT.

V usage is TRBV10-3 and J usage is TRBJ2-1; 8 bases are shared with TRBD2. Germline assignment: CDR1 ENHRY and CDR2 SYGVKD. V gave up 2 bases and J gave up 0 bases; unmatched junction bases: 6. There are 17 residues in the CDR3. DNA for the CDR3: TGTGCCATCAGTGAGGGACTAGCTCCGGGCTCCTACAATGAGCAGTTCTTC. Translated: CAISEGLAPGSYNEQFF.

The chain couples TRBV7-9 to TRBJ1-2, with D hard to call. The CDR3 covers 15 residues. Germline V lookup: CDR1 SEHNR, CDR2 FQNEAQ (reference sequence). The V gene lost 0 bases and the J gene lost 11 bases, with 19 bases spanning the gap. The CDR3, as DNA: TGTGCCAGCAGCTTAGCCTCTACAGCGGACCTGAAGTACACCTTC. Its translation: CASSLASTADLKYTF.

The chain joins TRBV5-6 to TRBJ2-7, with TRBD1 identical over 8 bases. Germline V gene lookup returns CDR1 SGHDT and CDR2 YYEEEE. This CDR3 comprises 14 residues. V shed 3 bases and J 2 bases; nucleotides not matched to a gene: 4. This CDR3 is CASSYGQGTYEQYF. CDR3 DNA: TGTGCCAGCAGCTACGGACAGGGCACCTACGAGCAGTACTTC.

The J gene is TRBJ2-1, the V gene TRBV5-4, with D possibly matching TRBD2 (6 bases). The CDR3 sequence is 15 residues long. CDR1 is SGHNT, CDR2 YYREEE, per germline (reference sequence). Trimming stripped 4 bases from V and 8 bases from J, with 19 bases between. CDR3 protein: CASSPLALGGDEQFF. The CDR3, as DNA: TGTGCCAGCAGCCCACTAGCCCTGGGGGGTGATGAGCAGTTCTTC.

V is TRBV29-1 and J is TRBJ1-5; possible D gene TRBD1, 6 bases. With 6 bases removed from V and 6 bases from J, the gap between germline ends came to 12 bases. The CDR3 has 12 amino acids. Germline V gene sequence: CDR1 SQVTM, CDR2 ANQGSEA. The CDR3 here is CSVTTGSQPQHF. For the CDR3, the DNA is TGCAGCGTGACGACAGGCAGTCAGCCCCAGCATTTT.

This chain links TRBV11-2 with TRBJ1-5; D unclear. Germline lookup yields CDR1 SGHAT and CDR2 FQNNGV. There are 13 residues in the CDR3. V was cut by 1 base and J by 7 bases, with 8 bases left in between. CDR3 nucleotides: TGTGCCAGCAGCTTAGGGGTGGGGCAGCCCCAGCATTTT. Residues: CASSLGVGQPQHF.

This clone has only one observation. V is TRBV11-2 and J is TRBJ1-5, with D perhaps matching TRBD1 (6 bases). Germline V gene sequence: CDR1 SGHAT, CDR2 FQNNGV. The CDR3 covers 14 residues. V gave up 5 bases and J gave up 7 bases, with 15 bases separating them. The CDR3 is CASSIGTLGQPQHF. DNA of the CDR3: TGTGCCAGCAGCATTGGGACACTCGGGCAGCCCCAGCATTTT.

V usage is TRBV6-6 and J usage is TRBJ1-6; tentative D call: TRBD1 (5 bases). The germline gives CDR1 MNHNY, CDR2 SVGAGI (reference sequence). V lost 5 bases and J 10 bases, leaving 15 bases between the germline ends. This CDR3 contains 14 residues. CDR3 residues: CASSGPQGPSPLHF. CDR3 DNA: TGTGCCAGCAGTGGCCCCCAGGGCCCCTCACCCCTCCACTTT.

The CDR3 reads CASSYVLTDTQYF. The CDR3 nucleotides read TGTGCCAGCAGTTACGTTTTAACAGATACGCAGTATTTT. The rearrangement joins TRBV6-5 to TRBJ2-3, with D unclear. V lost 2 bases and J lost 3, with 6 bases in between. CDR1 and CDR2 from the germline V gene are MNHEY and SVGAGI. CDR3 size: 13 residues.

This chain uses TRBV11-3 with TRBJ2-1; 9 bases are a match to TRBD1. Losses at the gene ends were 5 bases for V and 4 bases for J; bases not matched to a gene: 6. This CDR3 is built from 15 residues. Germline CDR1 reads SGHNT; CDR2 reads YENEEA. For the CDR3, the DNA is TGTGCCAGCAGCAACCCCGGACAGGGGTACAATGAGCAGTTCTTC. Protein: CASSNPGQGYNEQFF. Using reference TRBV11-3 and TRBJ2-1 for the parts outside the CDR3, the full variable domain is EAGVVQSPRYKIIEKKQPVAFWCNPISGHNTLYWYLQNLGQGPELLIRYENEEAVDDSQLPKDRFSAERLKGVDSTLKIQPAELGDSAVYLCASSNPGQGYNEQFFGPGTRLTVL.

The chain has TRBV5-1 and TRBJ2-5, with 7 bases fitting TRBD2. The CDR3 is 16 amino acids. V was pared by 1 base and J by 1 base, with 7 bases of the junction left unmatched. In germline, CDR1 is SGHRS, CDR2 YFSETQ. The CDR3 sequence is CASSLNTASGQETQYF. The CDR3 DNA reads TGCGCCAGCAGCTTGAATACGGCTAGCGGCCAAGAGACCCAGTACTTC.

This sequence joins TRBV28 and TRBJ2-5, with D perhaps TRBD1 (6 bases). The germline V and J ends were trimmed by 8 bases and 6 bases, with 22 bases remaining between them. Germline V gives CDR1 MDHEN, CDR2 SYDVKM. This CDR3 is built from 15 residues. CDR3 region: CASSLPDSRHQTQYF. CDR3 nucleotides: TGTGCCAGCTCACTACCGGACAGTCGGCACCAGACCCAGTACTTC.

The J gene is TRBJ2-7, the V gene TRBV7-8; no clear D gene. There are 12 residues in the CDR3. Trimming cost V 2 bases and J 6 bases, with 8 bases left between them. The germline gives CDR1 SGHVS, CDR2 FQNEAQ. This CDR3 reads CASSLLESEQYF. CDR3 DNA: TGTGCCAGCAGCTTACTAGAATCCGAGCAGTACTTC. Full variable domain (rest looked up from reference TRBV7-8 and TRBJ2-7): GAGVSQSPRYKVAKRGQDVALRCDPISGHVSLFWYQQALGQGPEFLTYFQNEAQLDKSGLPSDRFFAERPEGSVSTLKIQRTQQEDSAVYLCASSLLESEQYFGPGTRLTVT.

Remarks on this clone: This sample also contains other DNA sequences that code for the same CDR3. V gene TRBV6-5 combines with J gene TRBJ2-2; tentative D call: TRBD2 (5 bases). In germline, CDR1 is MNHEY, CDR2 SVGAGI. The CDR3 is made up of 14 amino acids. Trimming removed 5 bases at V and 1 base at J, with 8 bases between. The CDR3 region is CASSVAMNTGELFF. The CDR3 DNA is TGTGCCAGCAGTGTAGCGATGAACACCGGGGAGCTGTTTTTT.

The chain carries TRBV4-2 and TRBJ2-7, with TRBD2 identical over 10 bases. Unmatched junction bases numbered 5, after V lost 0 bases and J lost 6 bases. This CDR3 contains 15 residues. Germline CDR1 LGHNA, CDR2 YNFKEQ. CDR3 sequence reads: CASSQDPGLAFEQYF. The DNA of the CDR3 is TGTGCCAGCAGCCAAGACCCGGGACTAGCGTTCGAGCAGTACTTC.

This sequence joins TRBV19 and TRBJ1-6, with D perhaps TRBD1 (5 bases). This CDR3 region has 14 residues. Deletions cut 6 bases from V and 4 bases from J, with 10 bases between. Germline loops: CDR1 LNHDA, CDR2 SQIVND (reference sequence). CDR3 amino acids: CASSDGTYNSPLHF. Here the CDR3 DNA reads TGTGCCAGTAGCGACGGGACGTATAATTCACCCCTCCACTTT.